This T cell receptor (beta chain) was retrieved from a study of OX40 agonist ivuxolimab in advanced cancers. The CDR3 is 13 residues long. Germline CDR1 LGHNA, CDR2 YSLEER. Trimming pared 3 bases from V and 5 bases from J, leaving 11 bases between. The data were produced by immunoSEQ multiplex PCR, yet TCRdb's version contains in-frame clones alone and is incomplete. The table lists about 42,000 clones, approximately 83% of them singletons. The chain is built from TRBV4-3 and TRBJ2-7; D not certain. The receptor's source is an adult with an advanced solid tumor such as melanoma, head and neck, liver or kidney cancer. Sequenced material: CD4+ or CD8+ T cells sorted from blood, taken in a trial of the OX40 agonist ivuxolimab. Here the CDR3 DNA reads TGCGCCAGCAGCCAGGGGATGGGCGACGAGCAGTACTTC. It specifies CASSQGMGDEQYF.